This T cell receptor beta chain was found in a study of control samples from healthy donors and cancer patients. Here immunoSEQ multiplex PCR was the method, and the copy in TCRdb shows in-frame clones only, minus some. The repertoire holds roughly 130,000 clones, with roughly 84% as singletons. CDR1 and CDR2 (germline): SGHTA, FQGNSA. This CDR3 has 18 amino acids. Trimming removed 1 base at V and 14 bases at J, with 27 bases between. The clonotype comes from a man aged 50 to 59 in good health. Sequenced: blood. V and J are TRBV7-2 and TRBJ1-6, with TRBD1 as a possible D gene (5 bases). The CDR3: CASSLVGGRLPSGGALHF. CDR3 coding DNA: TGTGCCAGCAGCTTAGTCGGGGGACGTCTTCCTTCGGGCGGAGCCCTCCACTTT.